This TCR beta chain was sequenced for a study of vaccination effects on CD4 cells after COVID-19. There are 15 residues in the CDR3. V shed 6 bases, J shed 6 bases, and the junction held 10 bases outside the gene matches. Germline V gives CDR1 SGHRS, CDR2 YFSETQ. Prior to sequencing, the ViraFEST assay stimulated PBMC with viral peptide pools, which expanded the antigen-specific CD4+ T cells. Subsequent to a culture period of 10 to 11 days, CD4+ T cells were isolated. Vaccinated recipients, who were negative for nucleocapsid antibodies, had no history of SARS-CoV-2 infection. Wells each received approximately 2 million PBMC, cultured with approximately 9.1 IU/ml IL-2 and 10 ug/ml peptides. In the cultures, half the medium was exchanged for IL-2 medium on days 3 and 7. Remarks on this clone: The antigen is undetermined.

Here immunoSEQ multiplex PCR was the method, and the copy in TCRdb shows in-frame clones only, minus some. The repertoire holds about 73,000 clones, with roughly 79% as singletons. The source material was CD4+ T cells from PBMCs cultured with SARS-CoV-2 spike peptides, sampled before COVID-19 vaccination. This chain connects TRBV5-1 to TRBJ2-1; 9 bases match TRBD1. The source of this sequence is a human donor who received a COVID-19 vaccine. CDR3 coding DNA: TGCGCCAGCAATCTAGACAGGGGGGACCTCAATGAGCAGTTCTTC. The encoded protein is CASNLDRGDLNEQFF.